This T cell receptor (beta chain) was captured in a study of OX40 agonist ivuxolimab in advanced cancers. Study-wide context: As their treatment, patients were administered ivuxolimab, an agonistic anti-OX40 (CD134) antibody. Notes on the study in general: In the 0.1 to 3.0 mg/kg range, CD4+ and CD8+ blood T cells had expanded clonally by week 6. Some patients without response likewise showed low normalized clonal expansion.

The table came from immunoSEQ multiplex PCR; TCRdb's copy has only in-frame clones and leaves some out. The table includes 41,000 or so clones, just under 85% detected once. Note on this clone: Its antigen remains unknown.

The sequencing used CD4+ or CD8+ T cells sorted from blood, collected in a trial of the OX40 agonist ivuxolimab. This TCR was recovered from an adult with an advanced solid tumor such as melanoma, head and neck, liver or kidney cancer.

The CDR3 sequence: CASSTREKLFF. CDR3 coding DNA: TGTGCCAGTAGCACCCGTGAAAAACTGTTTTTT. The chain is built from TRBV19 and TRBJ1-4, with D unresolved. Germline V lookup: CDR1 LNHDA, CDR2 SQIVND (reference sequence). The V end was cut by 6 bases, the J end by 7 bases, with 6 bases between. The CDR3 is made up of 11 amino acids.